Listed below are T cell receptor beta chains from one sample, sequenced in a study of blood T cell repertoires in COVID-19. Sequencing was performed with immunoSEQ multiplex PCR; in TCRdb, only in-frame clones are kept and a portion is missing. This table has 99,000 or so clones, around 74% appearing once. The sequencing sample was made of peripheral blood. All receptors come from a woman aged 70-85 years with acute or convalescent COVID-19. The CDR3 runs from the conserved cysteine through the conserved F or W. D genes are given only for firm matches. The listing skips clone size in some rows; elsewhere it reads once, few, many or a size class.

CDR3aa: CARGCRAGQGLTRNEQFF
CDR3nt: TGCGCCAGAGGGTGCCGGGCGGGACAGGGATTAACGCGAAATGAGCAGTTCTTC
abundance: -
v_gene: TRBV5-1
j_gene: TRBJ2-1
d_gene: TRBD1

CDR3aa: CAWQQGTRNQPQHF
CDR3nt: TGTGCCTGGCAACAGGGGACCCGCAATCAGCCCCAGCATTTT
abundance: -
v_gene: TRBV30
j_gene: TRBJ1-5
d_gene: TRBD1

CDR3aa: CASSSGLRGYNEQFF
CDR3nt: TGTGCCAGCAGTTCCGGGTTACGTGGCTACAATGAGCAGTTCTTC
abundance: -
v_gene: TRBV6-4
j_gene: TRBJ2-1
d_gene: -

CDR3aa: CASSSRQNQGTF
CDR3nt: TGTGCCAGCAGCTCCCGACAGAATCAAGGCACCTTC
abundance: -
v_gene: TRBV5-5
j_gene: TRBJ1-2
d_gene: -

CDR3aa: CASSSYRDRSNQPQHF
CDR3nt: TGTGCCAGCTCATCCTACCGGGACAGATCCAATCAGCCCCAGCATTTT
abundance: -
v_gene: TRBV18
j_gene: TRBJ1-5
d_gene: TRBD1

CDR3aa: CASSVSTGGQETQYF
CDR3nt: TGTGCCAGCAGCGTCTCAACAGGGGGTCAAGAGACCCAGTACTTC
abundance: -
v_gene: TRBV7-9
j_gene: TRBJ2-5
d_gene: TRBD1

CDR3aa: CAIRMAGGTADYGYTF
CDR3nt: TGTGCCATCAGGATGGCAGGGGGCACGGCGGACTATGGCTACACCTTC
abundance: -
v_gene: TRBV10-3
j_gene: TRBJ1-2
d_gene: TRBD1

CDR3aa: CASSGPILAGGPYNEQFF
CDR3nt: TGTGCCAGCTCCGGACCCATACTAGCGGGGGGCCCCTACAATGAGCAGTTCTTC
abundance: -
v_gene: TRBV18
j_gene: TRBJ2-1
d_gene: TRBD2

CDR3aa: CASSPGTLGYTF
CDR3nt: TGTGCCAGCTCACCAGGGACTTTAGGCTACACCTTC
abundance: few
v_gene: TRBV18
j_gene: TRBJ1-2
d_gene: -

CDR3aa: CASSPSGAFYEQYF
CDR3nt: TGTGCCAGCAGCCCCTCGGGAGCTTTCTACGAGCAGTACTTC
abundance: few
v_gene: TRBV11-3
j_gene: TRBJ2-7
d_gene: -

CDR3aa: CAISGQGSHYGYTF
CDR3nt: TGTGCCATCAGTGGACAGGGCTCGCACTATGGCTACACCTTC
abundance: -
v_gene: TRBV10-3
j_gene: TRBJ1-2
d_gene: TRBD1

CDR3aa: CASSLGQGQETQYF
CDR3nt: TGTGCCAGCAGCTTGGGGCAGGGTCAAGAGACCCAGTACTTC
abundance: -
v_gene: TRBV5-4
j_gene: TRBJ2-5
d_gene: -

CDR3aa: CASRERGGKYEQFF
CDR3nt: TGTGCCAGCAGAGAGCGGGGGGGCAAGTATGAGCAGTTCTTC
abundance: -
v_gene: TRBV3-1/TRBV3-2
j_gene: TRBJ2-1
d_gene: TRBD2

CDR3aa: CASEGAVYSGYTF
CDR3nt: TGTGCCAGCGAGGGCGCAGTCTATTCCGGCTACACCTTC
abundance: -
v_gene: TRBV2
j_gene: TRBJ1-2
d_gene: -

CDR3aa: CASSLQRTPDTQYF
CDR3nt: TGCGCCAGCAGCTTGCAGCGAACCCCAGATACGCAGTATTTT
abundance: -
v_gene: TRBV5-1
j_gene: TRBJ2-3
d_gene: -

CDR3aa: CAWSFGRKETQYF
CDR3nt: TGTGCCTGGAGTTTCGGGAGAAAAGAGACCCAGTACTTC
abundance: -
v_gene: TRBV30
j_gene: TRBJ2-5
d_gene: -

CDR3aa: CASSLTGEWEKLFF
CDR3nt: TGTGCCAGCAGCCTGACAGGGGAATGGGAAAAACTGTTTTTT
abundance: -
v_gene: TRBV28
j_gene: TRBJ1-4
d_gene: TRBD1

CDR3aa: CASSLNGGGYTF
CDR3nt: TGTGCCAGCAGTTTAAACGGTGGTGGCTACACCTTC
abundance: -
v_gene: TRBV12-3/TRBV12-4
j_gene: TRBJ1-2
d_gene: -

CDR3aa: CASSLGAGYSMNTEAFF
CDR3nt: TGTGCCAGCAGCTTGGGTGCAGGGTATAGCATGAACACTGAAGCTTTCTTT
abundance: -
v_gene: TRBV7-2
j_gene: TRBJ1-1
d_gene: -

CDR3aa: CAISPDRQNTGELFF
CDR3nt: TGTGCCATCAGCCCCGACAGGCAAAACACCGGGGAGCTGTTTTTT
abundance: -
v_gene: TRBV10-3
j_gene: TRBJ2-2
d_gene: -

CDR3aa: CASSAGRVTQETQYF
CDR3nt: TGTGCCAGCAGCGCCGGCAGGGTTACCCAAGAGACCCAGTACTTC
abundance: -
v_gene: TRBV7-9
j_gene: TRBJ2-5
d_gene: -

CDR3aa: CASSLPGRGYGYTF
CDR3nt: TGTGCCAGCAGCTTACCCGGCAGGGGCTATGGCTACACCTTC
abundance: -
v_gene: TRBV11-2
j_gene: TRBJ1-2
d_gene: -

CDR3aa: CATRLAGNTIYF
CDR3nt: TGTGCCACTAGGCTCGCAGGAAACACCATATATTTT
abundance: once
v_gene: TRBV10-3
j_gene: TRBJ1-3
d_gene: -

CDR3aa: CASSLGQGPYNSPLHF
CDR3nt: TGTGCCAGCAGTTTGGGACAGGGCCCTTATAATTCACCCCTCCACTTT
abundance: few
v_gene: TRBV6-5
j_gene: TRBJ1-6
d_gene: TRBD1

CDR3aa: CATLWQSGTGELFF
CDR3nt: TGTGCCACCTTATGGCAGAGCGGGACCGGGGAGCTGTTTTTT
abundance: -
v_gene: TRBV2
j_gene: TRBJ2-2
d_gene: -

CDR3aa: CASSQEMGGQYEKLFF
CDR3nt: TGCGCCAGCAGCCAAGAAATGGGGGGGCAGTATGAAAAACTGTTTTTT
abundance: once
v_gene: TRBV4-1
j_gene: TRBJ1-4
d_gene: -

CDR3aa: CASSPSNSRSGTEAFF
CDR3nt: TGCGCCAGCAGCCCTTCCAATAGTCGGAGTGGCACTGAAGCTTTCTTT
abundance: many
v_gene: TRBV5-1
j_gene: TRBJ1-1
d_gene: -

CDR3aa: CAATDPLTYEQYF
CDR3nt: TGTGCCGCTACAGATCCCCTAACCTACGAGCAGTACTTC
abundance: -
v_gene: TRBV27
j_gene: TRBJ2-7
d_gene: -

CDR3aa: CASSVPGQGFPEAFF
CDR3nt: TGTGCCAGCAGCGTACCCGGTCAGGGATTCCCTGAAGCTTTCTTT
abundance: -
v_gene: TRBV9
j_gene: TRBJ1-1
d_gene: -

CDR3aa: CASSSGLAGSYEQYF
CDR3nt: TGTGCCAGCAGCTCGGGACTAGCGGGTTCCTACGAGCAGTACTTC
abundance: -
v_gene: TRBV5-4
j_gene: TRBJ2-7
d_gene: TRBD2

CDR3aa: CASSLMGPNTEAFF
CDR3nt: TGTGCCAGCAGTCTGATGGGCCCGAACACTGAAGCTTTCTTT
abundance: few
v_gene: TRBV5-5
j_gene: TRBJ1-1
d_gene: -

CDR3aa: CASSIEQGALNEQFF
CDR3nt: TGTGCCAGTAGTATAGAACAGGGGGCTCTAAATGAGCAGTTCTTC
abundance: -
v_gene: TRBV19
j_gene: TRBJ2-1
d_gene: TRBD1

CDR3aa: CASSIGTGPPDTQYF
CDR3nt: TGTGCCAGTAGTATAGGGACAGGGCCTCCAGATACGCAGTATTTT
abundance: -
v_gene: TRBV19
j_gene: TRBJ2-3
d_gene: TRBD1

CDR3aa: CASSPASGGLADTQYF
CDR3nt: TGTGCCAGCTCACCAGCGTCGGGGGGTCTGGCAGATACGCAGTATTTT
abundance: -
v_gene: TRBV18
j_gene: TRBJ2-3
d_gene: TRBD2

CDR3aa: CASSSFKGQGKTNEKLFF
CDR3nt: TGTGCCAGCAGCTCGTTTAAGGGACAGGGCAAAACTAATGAAAAACTGTTTTTT
abundance: -
v_gene: TRBV11-2
j_gene: TRBJ1-4
d_gene: TRBD1

CDR3aa: CASGQANYGYTF
CDR3nt: TGCGCCAGCGGGCAGGCTAACTATGGCTACACCTTC
abundance: few
v_gene: TRBV10-2
j_gene: TRBJ1-2
d_gene: -

CDR3aa: CASSQWSSGSNEQYF
CDR3nt: TGTGCCAGCAGCCAATGGTCAAGCGGGAGTAACGAGCAGTACTTC
abundance: -
v_gene: TRBV3-1/TRBV3-2
j_gene: TRBJ2-7
d_gene: TRBD2

CDR3aa: CASSYRFQSTQYF
CDR3nt: TGTGCCAGCAGCTACAGGTTCCAAAGTACGCAGTATTTT
abundance: once
v_gene: TRBV7-2
j_gene: TRBJ2-3
d_gene: -

CDR3aa: CASYTGTGNQETQYF
CDR3nt: TGTGCCAGTTATACGGGGACAGGGAATCAAGAGACCCAGTACTTC
abundance: -
v_gene: TRBV5-6
j_gene: TRBJ2-5
d_gene: TRBD1

CDR3aa: CASSLGGTAYPGTDTQYF
CDR3nt: TGTGCCAGCAGTTTAGGCGGGACGGCATATCCGGGAACAGATACGCAGTATTTT
abundance: -
v_gene: TRBV27
j_gene: TRBJ2-3
d_gene: -

CDR3aa: CASSLGGGANNEQFF
CDR3nt: TGTGCCAGCAGCTTAGGCGGGGGGGCTAACAATGAGCAGTTCTTC
abundance: -
v_gene: TRBV11-2
j_gene: TRBJ2-1
d_gene: TRBD2